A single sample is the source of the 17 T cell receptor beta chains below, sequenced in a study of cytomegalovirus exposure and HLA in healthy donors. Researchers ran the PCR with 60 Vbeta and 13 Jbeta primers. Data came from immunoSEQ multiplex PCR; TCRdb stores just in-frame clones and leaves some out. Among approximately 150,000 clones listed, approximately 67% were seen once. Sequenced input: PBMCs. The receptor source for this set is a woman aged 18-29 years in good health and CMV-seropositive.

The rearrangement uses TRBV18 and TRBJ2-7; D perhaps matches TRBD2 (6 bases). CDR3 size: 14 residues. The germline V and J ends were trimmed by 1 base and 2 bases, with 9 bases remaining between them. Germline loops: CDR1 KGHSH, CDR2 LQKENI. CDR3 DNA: TGTGCCAGCTCACCACTAGCGGAAGCCTACGAGCAGTACTTC. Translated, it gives CASSPLAEAYEQYF. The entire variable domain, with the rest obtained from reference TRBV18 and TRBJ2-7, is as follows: NAGVMQNPRHLVRRRGQEARLRCSPMKGHSHVYWYRQLPEEGLKFMVYLQKENIIDESGMPKERFSAEFPKEGPSILRIQQVVRGDSAAYFCASSPLAEAYEQYFGPGTRLTVT.

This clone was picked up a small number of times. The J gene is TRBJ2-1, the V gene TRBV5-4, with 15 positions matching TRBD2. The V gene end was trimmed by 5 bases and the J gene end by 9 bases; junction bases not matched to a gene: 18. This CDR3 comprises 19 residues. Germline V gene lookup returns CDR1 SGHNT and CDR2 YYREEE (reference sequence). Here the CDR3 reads CASSKRGTSGRLFVGEQFF. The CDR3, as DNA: TGTGCCAGCAGTAAGCGGGGGACTAGCGGGAGGTTGTTCGTGGGTGAGCAGTTCTTC. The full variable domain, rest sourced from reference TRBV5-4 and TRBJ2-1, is ETGVTQSPTHLIKTRGQQVTLRCSSQSGHNTVSWYQQALGQGPQFIFQYYREEENGRGNFPPRFSGLQFPNYSSELNVNALELDDSALYLCASSKRGTSGRLFVGEQFFGPGTRLTVL.

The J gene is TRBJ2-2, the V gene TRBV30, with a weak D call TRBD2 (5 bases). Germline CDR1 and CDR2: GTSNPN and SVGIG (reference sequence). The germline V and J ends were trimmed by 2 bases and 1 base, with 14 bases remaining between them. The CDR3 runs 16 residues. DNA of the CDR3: TGTGCCTGGAGTAAACTAGAGAGTTTGAACACCGGGGAGCTGTTTTTT. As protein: CAWSKLESLNTGELFF.

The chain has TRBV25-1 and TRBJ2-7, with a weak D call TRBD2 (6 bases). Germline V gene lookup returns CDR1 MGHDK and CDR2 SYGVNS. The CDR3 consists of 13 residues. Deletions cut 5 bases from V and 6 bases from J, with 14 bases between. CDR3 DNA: TGTGCCAGCAGTTACGTCGGGGGTAGCGAGCAGTACTTC. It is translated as CASSYVGGSEQYF.

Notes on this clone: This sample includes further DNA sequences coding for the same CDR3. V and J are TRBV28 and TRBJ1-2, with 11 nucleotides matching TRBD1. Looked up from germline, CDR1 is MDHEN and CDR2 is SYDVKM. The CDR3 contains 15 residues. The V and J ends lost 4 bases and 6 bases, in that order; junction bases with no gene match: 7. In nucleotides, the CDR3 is TGTGCCAGCAGTTCCTCCGGACAGGGGGCGAATGGCTACACCTTC. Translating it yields CASSSSGQGANGYTF.

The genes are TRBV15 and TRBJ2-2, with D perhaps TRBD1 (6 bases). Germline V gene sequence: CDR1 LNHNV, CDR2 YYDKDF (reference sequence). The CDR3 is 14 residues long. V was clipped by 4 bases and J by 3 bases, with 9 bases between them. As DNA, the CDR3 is TGTGCCACCAGCAAGGACAGATACACCGGGGAGCTGTTTTTT. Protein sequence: CATSKDRYTGELFF.

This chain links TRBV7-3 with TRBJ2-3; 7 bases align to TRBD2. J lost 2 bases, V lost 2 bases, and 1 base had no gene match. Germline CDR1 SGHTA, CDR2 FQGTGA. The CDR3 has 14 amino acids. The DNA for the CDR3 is TGTGCCAGCAGCTTACTAGCGGCCACAGATACGCAGTATTTT. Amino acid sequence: CASSLLAATDTQYF. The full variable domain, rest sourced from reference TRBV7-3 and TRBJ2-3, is GAGVSQTPSNKVTEKGKYVELRCDPISGHTALYWYRQSLGQGPEFLIYFQGTGAADDSGLPNDRFFAVRPEGSVSTLKIQRTERGDSAVYLCASSLLAATDTQYFGPGTRLTVL.

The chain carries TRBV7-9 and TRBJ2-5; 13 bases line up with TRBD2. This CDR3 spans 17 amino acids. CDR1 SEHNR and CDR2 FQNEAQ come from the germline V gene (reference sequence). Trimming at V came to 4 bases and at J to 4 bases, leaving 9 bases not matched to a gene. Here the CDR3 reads CASSYGLAGVHGETQYF. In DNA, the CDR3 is TGTGCCAGCAGCTACGGACTAGCGGGAGTGCATGGAGAGACCCAGTACTTC.

CDR3 nucleotide sequence: TGTGCCAGCAGACTCCGGGACAGGGGCAATCAGCCCCAGCATTTT. As protein: CASRLRDRGNQPQHF. This chain connects TRBV28 to TRBJ1-5; TRBD1 aligns across 9 bases. Germline-derived CDR1 and CDR2 are MDHEN and SYDVKM. The junction had 5 bases not matched to a gene; V was cut back by 6 bases and J by 2 bases. The CDR3 consists of 15 residues.

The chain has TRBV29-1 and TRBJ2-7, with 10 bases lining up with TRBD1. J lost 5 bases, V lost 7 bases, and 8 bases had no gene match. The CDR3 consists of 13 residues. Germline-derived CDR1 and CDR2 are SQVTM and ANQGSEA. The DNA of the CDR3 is TGCAGCGCCGCCCGGACAGGGGGACACGAGCAGTACTTC. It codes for CSAARTGGHEQYF.

The DNA for the CDR3 is TGTGCCTGGAGTGTTGGACTAGTTCGGGGCGGGGAGCTGTTTTTT. Its translation: CAWSVGLVRGGELFF. This chain connects TRBV30 to TRBJ2-2, with 7 nucleotides matching TRBD2. The CDR3 totals 15 residues. V shed 0 bases, J shed 7 bases, and the junction held 8 bases outside the gene matches. CDR1 is GTSNPN, CDR2 SVGIG, per germline (reference sequence).

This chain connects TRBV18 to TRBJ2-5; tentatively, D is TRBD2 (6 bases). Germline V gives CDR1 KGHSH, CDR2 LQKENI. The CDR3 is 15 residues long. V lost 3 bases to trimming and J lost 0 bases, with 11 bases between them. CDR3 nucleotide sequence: TGTGCCAGCTCACCGGGCGGGACCCACCAAGAGACCCAGTACTTC. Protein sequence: CASSPGGTHQETQYF.

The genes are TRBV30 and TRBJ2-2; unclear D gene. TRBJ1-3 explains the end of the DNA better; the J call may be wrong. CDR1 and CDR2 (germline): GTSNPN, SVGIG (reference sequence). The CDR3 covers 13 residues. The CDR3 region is CAWSVDSWNTIYF. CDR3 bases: TGTGCCTGGAGTGTTGACTCGTGGAACACCATATATTTT.

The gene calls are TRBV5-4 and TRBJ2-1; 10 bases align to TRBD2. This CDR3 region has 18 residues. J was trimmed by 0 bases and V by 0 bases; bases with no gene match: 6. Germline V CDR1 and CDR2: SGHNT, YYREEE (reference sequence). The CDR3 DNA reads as TGTGCCAGCAGCTTGGGGGGACTAGCGACGAGCTCCTACAATGAGCAGTTCTTC. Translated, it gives CASSLGGLATSSYNEQFF.

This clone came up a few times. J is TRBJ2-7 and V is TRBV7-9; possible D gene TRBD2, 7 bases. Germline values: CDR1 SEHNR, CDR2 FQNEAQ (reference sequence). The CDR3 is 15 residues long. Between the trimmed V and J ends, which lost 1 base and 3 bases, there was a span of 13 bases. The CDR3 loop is CASSLEGGGLYEQYF. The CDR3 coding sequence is TGTGCCAGCAGCTTAGAAGGGGGGGGTCTCTACGAGCAGTACTTC.

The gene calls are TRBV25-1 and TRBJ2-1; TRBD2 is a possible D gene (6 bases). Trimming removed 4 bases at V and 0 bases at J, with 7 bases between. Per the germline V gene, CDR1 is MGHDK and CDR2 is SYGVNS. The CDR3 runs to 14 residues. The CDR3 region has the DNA TGTGCCAGCAGTGTCGGGAGCTCCTACAATGAGCAGTTCTTC. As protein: CASSVGSSYNEQFF.

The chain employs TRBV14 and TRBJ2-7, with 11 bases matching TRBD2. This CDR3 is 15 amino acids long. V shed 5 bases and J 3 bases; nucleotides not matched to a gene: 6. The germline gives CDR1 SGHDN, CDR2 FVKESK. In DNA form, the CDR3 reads TGTGCCAGCAGCTACGGACTAGCGGGCAACTACGAGCAGTACTTC. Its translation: CASSYGLAGNYEQYF.